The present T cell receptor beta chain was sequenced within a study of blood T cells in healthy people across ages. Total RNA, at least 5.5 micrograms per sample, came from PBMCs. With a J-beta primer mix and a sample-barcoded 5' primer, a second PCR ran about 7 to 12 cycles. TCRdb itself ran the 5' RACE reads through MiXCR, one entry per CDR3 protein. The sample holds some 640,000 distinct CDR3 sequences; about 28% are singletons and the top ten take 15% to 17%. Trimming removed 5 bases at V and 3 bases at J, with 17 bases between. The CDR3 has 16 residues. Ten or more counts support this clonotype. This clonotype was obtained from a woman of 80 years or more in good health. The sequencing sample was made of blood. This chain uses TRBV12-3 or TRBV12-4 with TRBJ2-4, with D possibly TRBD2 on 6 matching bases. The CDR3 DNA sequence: TGTGCCAGCAGTGCCGGGGCGCACGGGGGCAAAAACATTCAGTACTTC. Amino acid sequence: CASSAGAHGGKNIQYF.